The T cell receptor (beta chain) under discussion was sequenced for a study of blood T cell repertoires in COVID-19. CDR3 size: 14 residues. V lost 0 bases to trimming and J lost 1 base, with 6 bases between them. Germline loops: CDR1 SGHTA, CDR2 FQGTGA. TCRdb's copy holds only in-frame clones and misses some; the assay was immunoSEQ multiplex PCR. The table has some 460,000 clones, nearly 90% seen once. The source of this sequence is a woman aged 18-29 years with acute COVID-19. Sequencing used PBMCs or T cells enriched from blood (not recorded which). J is TRBJ1-1 and V is TRBV7-3; TRBD1 is a possible D gene (5 bases). The CDR3 here is CASSLTDKNTEAFF. Written as DNA, the CDR3 is TGTGCCAGCAGCTTAACGGACAAGAACACTGAAGCTTTCTTT.